A selection of T cell receptor beta chains follows, all from one sample in a study of Graves' ophthalmopathy and Graves' hyperthyroidism. TCRdb re-called the multiplex PCR reads with MiXCR, one entry per CDR3 protein. Of hundreds of thousands of distinct CDR3 sequences listed, 20% to 25% are singletons. The material sequenced was peripheral blood. The source of these receptors is a woman aged 50 to 60 with Graves' ophthalmopathy. CDR3s include the opening cysteine and the closing phenylalanine or tryptophan. A D gene is named only where the DNA matches it firmly. Some rows mark clone size as missing; the rest say once, few, many or name a class of expanded clone.

abundance,d_gene,v_gene,j_gene,len,CDR3nt,CDR3aa
-,TRBD2,TRBV27,TRBJ2-4,16,TGTGCCAGCAAGGCGGGAGGGGGTATAGCCAAAAACATTCAGTACTTC,CASKAGGGIAKNIQYF
many,-,TRBV29-1,TRBJ1-2,14,TGCAGCGTTGGGGCTGCAGGGGCTACCTATGGCTACACCTTC,CSVGAAGATYGYTF
many,-,TRBV5-4,TRBJ1-5,13,TGTGCCAGCAGCCAGGACAGCAATCAGCCCCAGCATTTT,CASSQDSNQPQHF
few,-,TRBV2,TRBJ1-6,13,TGTGCCAGCAGCCCCGCCCCCAGGTCACCCCTCCACTTT,CASSPAPRSPLHF
-,TRBD1,TRBV28,TRBJ2-7,14,TGTGCCAGCAGTGAGACAGGGGGGTTAGACGAGCAGTACTTC,CASSETGGLDEQYF
few,-,TRBV6-1,TRBJ1-1,14,TGTGCCAGCAGCCCCAGGGCAAGGAACACTGAAGCTTTCTTT,CASSPRARNTEAFF
many,-,TRBV6-2/TRBV6-3,TRBJ2-7,12,TGTGCCAGCATGAGGGGTGTATACGAGCAGTACTTC,CASMRGVYEQYF
many,-,TRBV12-3/TRBV12-4,TRBJ2-7,12,TGTGCCAGCAGTTCGACGAGAAACGAGCAGTACTTC,CASSSTRNEQYF
many,TRBD1,TRBV28,TRBJ1-6,14,TGTGCCAGCAGTGCGCGGGACAGCAATTCACCCCTCCACTTT,CASSARDSNSPLHF
few,-,TRBV5-6,TRBJ1-5,15,TGTGCCAGCAGCCGAATGACGGATACCGATCAGCCCCAGCATTTT,CASSRMTDTDQPQHF
many,TRBD1,TRBV27,TRBJ1-2,14,TGTGCCAGCCGAAAACCGGGACAGGGTATGGGCTACACCTTC,CASRKPGQGMGYTF
few,-,TRBV30,TRBJ2-5,12,TGTGCCTGGAGGCCAAGGGGGGAGACCCAGTACTTC,CAWRPRGETQYF
many,-,TRBV6-2/TRBV6-3,TRBJ1-5,14,TGTGCCAGCAGACCCTACAGGGATCTAGAACCCCAGCATTTT,CASRPYRDLEPQHF
many,TRBD1,TRBV19,TRBJ2-7,15,TGTGCCAGTAGTCTGATCGGACAGGGTGCAGTCGAGCAGTACTTC,CASSLIGQGAVEQYF
many,TRBD1,TRBV27,TRBJ1-5,18,TGTGCCAGCAGTGCCGGGACAGGGGGCGAAGGGATGAGGCAGCCCCAGCATTTT,CASSAGTGGEGMRQPQHF
-,-,TRBV28,TRBJ2-7,13,TGTGCCAGCAGTGGGGGGGCGCGCTACGAGCAGTACTTC,CASSGGARYEQYF
-,TRBD1,TRBV10-3,TRBJ2-5,14,TGTGCCATCAGTGAATCAGGGGGCCGGGAGACCCAGTACTTC,CAISESGGRETQYF
many,TRBD1,TRBV19,TRBJ1-5,18,TGTGCCAGTAGTCTCCAATCTAGGGACAGTTTAGGCAATCAGCCCCAGCATTTT,CASSLQSRDSLGNQPQHF
-,-,TRBV20-1,TRBJ2-5,15,TGCAGTGCTAGAGATCTGGCTAGCTTCCAAGAGACCCAGTACTTC,CSARDLASFQETQYF
-,TRBD1,TRBV6-1,TRBJ2-7,14,TGTGCCAGCGGTAGGGCAGGGGGCTCCTACGAGCAGTACTTC,CASGRAGGSYEQYF
many,-,TRBV6-1,TRBJ1-1,12,TGTGCCAGCAGTCATAAGTCAACTGAAGCTTTCTTT,CASSHKSTEAFF
many,TRBD1,TRBV2,TRBJ1-1,13,TGTGCCAGCACAGGGGGCTCGAACACTGAAGCTTTCTTT,CASTGGSNTEAFF
many,TRBD1,TRBV29-1,TRBJ1-5,13,TGCAGCGCCGGGACAGGGATGACTCAGCCCCAGCATTTT,CSAGTGMTQPQHF
few,TRBD1,TRBV24-1,TRBJ2-2,14,TGTGCCACCAGTGGGACAGGGGGCGGCGGGGAGCTGTTTTTT,CATSGTGGGGELFF
-,TRBD1,TRBV19,TRBJ1-2,14,TGTGCCAGTAGTACTCGGGGACAGCACTATGGCTACAACTTC,CASSTRGQHYGYNF
many,-,TRBV12-3/TRBV12-4,TRBJ1-3,13,TGTGCCAGCAGTAAACGCTCTGGAAACACCATATATTTT,CASSKRSGNTIYF